Following are 29 T cell receptor beta chains from one sample sequenced in a study of T cells in Graves' hyperthyroidism and ophthalmopathy. Authors of the study amplified TCR beta CDR3 regions from RNA transcripts. TCR CDR3 regions were first amplified by RT-PCR with HTBI primers. A single record per CDR3 protein comes from TCRdb applying MiXCR to the multiplex PCR reads. The sample has about 740,000 distinct CDR3 sequences; less than 15% are singletons. Sequenced: blood. The receptors shown here come from a woman younger than 35 with Graves' hyperthyroidism.

This clonotype was seen at least ten times. The gene calls are TRBV5-1 and TRBJ2-5, with 8 bases that match TRBD1. Germline trimming cut 4 bases from V and 3 bases from J; bases unmatched to any gene: 8. This CDR3 is 15 amino acids long. The germline gives CDR1 SGHRS, CDR2 YFSETQ. The CDR3 nucleotides read TGCGCCAGCAGCGGACAGGGAGGAAGGGAAGAGACCCAGTACTTC. Translated, it gives CASSGQGGREETQYF.

The V and J genes are TRBV25-1 and TRBJ2-2, with 9 bases that match TRBD1. Looked up from germline, CDR1 is MGHDK and CDR2 is SYGVNS. This CDR3 comprises 16 residues. V shed 4 bases and J 8 bases; nucleotides not matched to a gene: 11. In DNA form, the CDR3 reads TGTGCCAGCAGTGTAATCAAACCACAGGGGGCGGGGGAGCTGTTTTTT. It encodes CASSVIKPQGAGELFF.

Ten or more counts support this clonotype. The rearrangement links TRBV28 to TRBJ2-7; D call uncertain. CDR1 MDHEN and CDR2 SYDVKM come from the germline V gene. Deletions cut 6 bases from V and 0 bases from J, with 15 bases between. CDR3 length: 15 residues. CDR3 loop: CASRPVQSGSYEQYF. As DNA, the CDR3 is TGTGCCAGCAGGCCGGTCCAATCAGGCTCCTACGAGCAGTACTTC.

This clonotype was recorded at least ten times. The V gene is TRBV20-1, the J gene TRBJ2-1; 7 bases fit TRBD2. This CDR3 has 11 amino acids. V lost 8 bases to trimming and J lost 4 bases; unmatched junction nucleotides: 2. Germline V gene lookup returns CDR1 DFQATT and CDR2 SNEGSKA (reference sequence). The CDR3 is CSSGGYNEQFF. DNA of the CDR3: TGCAGTTCCGGGGGGTACAATGAGCAGTTCTTC.

This clonotype appeared a few times. The V and J genes are TRBV20-1 and TRBJ1-4; D unclear. The CDR3 is made up of 13 amino acids. Germline V lookup: CDR1 DFQATT, CDR2 SNEGSKA (reference sequence). Trimming cost V 2 bases and J 0 bases, with 4 bases left between them. CDR3 nucleotides: TGCAGTGCTAGAAGAGCAACTAATGAAAAACTGTTTTTT. The encoded protein is CSARRATNEKLFF.

The V gene is TRBV10-3, the J gene TRBJ1-1, with 11 bases aligning to TRBD1. Trimming took 6 bases from V and 0 from J; bases not matched to a gene: 3. The V gene's germline CDR1 is ENHRY and CDR2 SYGVKD. The CDR3 length is 15 residues. This chain's CDR3 is CAIRSDRGLNTEAFF. The DNA of the CDR3 is TGTGCCATCAGATCGGACAGGGGGCTGAACACTGAAGCTTTCTTT.

In this sample, this clonotype turned up many times. CDR3 DNA: TGTGCCTGGAGTGAATTCAGGGCCTCTCTTGGCTACACCTTC. This translates into CAWSEFRASLGYTF. The chain employs TRBV30 and TRBJ1-2, with TRBD1 as a possible D gene (5 bases). V lost 1 base and J 7 bases, leaving 16 bases between the germline ends. The CDR3 runs 14 residues. Germline V gene lookup returns CDR1 GTSNPN and CDR2 SVGIG (reference sequence).

With respect to this clonotype: A much larger clone lies a single base off, so this may be a read error. This chain links TRBV7-2 with TRBJ2-5; 7 nucleotides line up with TRBD2. V trimming: 5 bases; J trimming: 4 bases; junction bases outside the gene matches: 10. The germline CDR1 and CDR2 sequences are SGHTA and FQGNSA. The CDR3 covers 15 residues. This chain's CDR3 is CASSPTGGLGETQYF. The DNA of the CDR3 is TGTGCCAGCAGCCCTACGGGGGGTCTTGGAGAGACCCAGTACTTC.

This clonotype was seen many times. This sequence joins TRBV11-2 and TRBJ2-3, with a weak D call TRBD1 (6 bases). The CDR3 is 16 residues long. V lost 4 bases and J lost 0, with 14 bases in between. CDR1 and CDR2 (germline): SGHAT, FQNNGV. The CDR3 region has the DNA TGTGCCAGCAGCTCCAGGGGTATTTCTAGCACAGATACGCAGTATTTT. Translated: CASSSRGISSTDTQYF.

This chain joins TRBV28 and TRBJ1-5; D remains unclear. V lost 6 bases, J lost 9 bases, and 15 bases lay in between. The CDR3 is 13 residues long. Germline CDR1 and CDR2: MDHEN and SYDVKM. CDR3 region: CASRFTARRPQHF. CDR3 sequence (DNA): TGTGCCAGCAGATTTACAGCCCGTCGGCCCCAGCATTTT.

This clonotype was counted once. A much more abundant neighbour one base away suggests this may be a read error. This chain links TRBV4-1 with TRBJ2-7; D unclear. CDR3 size: 13 residues. V lost 1 base to trimming and J lost 4 bases, with 8 bases between them. Germline V gene data show CDR1 as MGHRA and CDR2 as YSYEKL. This CDR3 is CASSQVQPYEQYF. Here the CDR3 DNA reads TGCGCCAGCAGCCAAGTCCAACCGTACGAGCAGTACTTC.

The chain recombines TRBV5-6 with TRBJ1-2; perhaps TRBD1 as D (6 bases). The CDR3 is made up of 18 amino acids. Trimming took 0 bases from V and 2 from J, leaving 20 bases between them. CDR1 and CDR2 (germline): SGHDT, YYEEEE. CDR3 residues: CASSLDGLTGLSNYGYTF. The CDR3 DNA is TGTGCCAGCAGCTTGGACGGTTTGACAGGTTTATCAAACTATGGCTACACCTTC. Drawing the rest from reference TRBV5-6 and TRBJ1-2, the complete variable domain is DAGVTQSPTHLIKTRGQQVTLRCSPKSGHDTVSWYQQALGQGPQFIFQYYEEEERQRGNFPDRFSGHQFPNYSSELNVNALLLGDSALYLCASSLDGLTGLSNYGYTFGSGTRLTVV.

This clonotype was detected only a few times. The rearrangement uses TRBV2 and TRBJ2-7, with TRBD1 as a possible D gene (5 bases). The CDR3 contains 15 residues. Looked up from germline, CDR1 is SNHLY and CDR2 is FYNNEI. V shed 6 bases and J shed 4 bases, with 19 bases lying between them. The CDR3 sequence is CASRIRTRAVYEQYF. In DNA form, the CDR3 reads TGTGCCAGCAGAATCAGGACAAGGGCGGTATACGAGCAGTACTTC.

J is TRBJ2-2 and V is TRBV20-1; the match to TRBD2 covers 8 bases. Per the germline V gene, CDR1 is DFQATT and CDR2 is SNEGSKA (reference sequence). CDR3 length: 17 residues. Trimming removed 6 bases from V and 1 base from J; junction bases left unmatched: 13. The CDR3 DNA sequence: TGCAGTGCCGCCCGACTAGCGACTGCTCAGAACACCGGGGAGCTGTTTTTT. This sequence encodes CSAARLATAQNTGELFF.

This clonotype was picked up a small number of times. The V and J genes are TRBV2 and TRBJ2-7, with D possibly matching TRBD2 (7 bases). Looked up from germline, CDR1 is SNHLY and CDR2 is FYNNEI. The CDR3 is 16 amino acids. V was cut by 6 bases and J by 0 bases, with 18 bases left in between. CDR3 nucleotide sequence: TGTGCCAGCAGCGGAGGGGGGGGGGGAAGCTCCTACGAGCAGTACTTC. This gives the protein CASSGGGGGSSYEQYF.

As DNA, the CDR3 is TGTGCCAGCAGTTACGGACTAGCGGGAGTAGCCGGGGAGCTGTTTTTT. This sequence encodes CASSYGLAGVAGELFF. The gene calls are TRBV27 and TRBJ2-2; the match to TRBD2 covers 13 bases. Per germline, CDR1 MNHEY and CDR2 SMNVEV (reference sequence). The CDR3 length is 16 residues. V dropped 4 bases and J dropped 6; count of bases not matched to a gene: 5.

In this sample, this clonotype turned up many times. The chain couples TRBV11-2 to TRBJ2-7; 8 nucleotides agree with TRBD1. Germline CDR1 SGHAT, CDR2 FQNNGV. The CDR3 runs to 15 residues. V shed 1 base, J shed 2 bases, and the junction held 4 bases outside the gene matches. In DNA, the CDR3 is TGTGCCAGCAGCTTAGTCGACAGGGGCCCCTACGAGCAGTACTTC. It specifies CASSLVDRGPYEQYF. Full variable domain (remainder filled in from reference TRBV11-2 and TRBJ2-7): EAGVAQSPRYKIIEKRQSVAFWCNPISGHATLYWYQQILGQGPKLLIQFQNNGVVDDSQLPKDRFSAERLKGVDSTLKIQPAKLEDSAVYLCASSLVDRGPYEQYFGPGTRLTVT.

This clonotype appeared a few times. The CDR3 reads CASNRDQNIQYF. CDR3 in DNA: TGTGCCAGCAACAGGGACCAAAACATTCAGTACTTC. The chain recombines TRBV18 with TRBJ2-4; maybe TRBD1 (6 bases). V dropped 8 bases and J dropped 5 bases, with 10 bases sitting between them. Germline assignment: CDR1 KGHSH and CDR2 LQKENI. The CDR3 totals 12 residues.

This clonotype has ten or more counts. The rearrangement links TRBV2 to TRBJ2-7; possible D gene TRBD1, 6 bases. Trimming removed 3 bases at V and 5 bases at J, with 14 bases between. The CDR3 covers 14 residues. Germline V lookup: CDR1 SNHLY, CDR2 FYNNEI. In DNA form, the CDR3 reads TGTGCCAGCAGTGAGGACAGCCATCCCAACGAGCAGTACTTC. It translates to CASSEDSHPNEQYF.

This clonotype was detected ten times or more. V is TRBV6-1 and J is TRBJ2-5, with 9 positions matching TRBD2. CDR1 MNHNS and CDR2 SASEGT come from the germline V gene. This CDR3 is built from 15 residues. V was clipped by 6 bases and J by 5 bases; unmatched bases: 10. The CDR3 bases are TGTGCCAGCAGGGAGGAGGGACTAGCCGGGGAGACCCAGTACTTC. Amino acids: CASREEGLAGETQYF.

This clonotype was found many times. The chain joins TRBV2 to TRBJ2-5; 9 bases agree with TRBD2. Germline V gives CDR1 SNHLY, CDR2 FYNNEI. V gave up 2 bases and J gave up 2 bases; unmatched junction bases: 12. This CDR3 contains 18 residues. In DNA, the CDR3 is TGTGCCAGCAGTGAATGGGGGCGACTAGCGGAGCTTCAAGAGACCCAGTACTTC. It encodes CASSEWGRLAELQETQYF.

This clonotype appeared many times. The J gene is TRBJ2-7, the V gene TRBV29-1, with TRBD1 identical over 8 bases. The V segment lost 5 bases and the J segment 2 bases; nucleotides outside the gene matches: 8. This CDR3 contains 14 residues. Germline CDR1 reads SQVTM; CDR2 reads ANQGSEA. CDR3 in amino acids: CSVMGQVDPYEQYF. Here the CDR3 DNA reads TGCAGCGTTATGGGACAGGTCGATCCCTACGAGCAGTACTTC.

This clonotype was observed at least ten times. One end of the junction varies from germline; a read error may be responsible. This chain links TRBV28 with TRBJ2-1; D gene unclear. The CDR3 is 12 residues long. Per the germline V gene, CDR1 is MDHEN and CDR2 is SYDVKM. CDR3 sequence reads: CASSLFGNEQFF. The CDR3 nucleotides read TGTGCCAGCAGCTTATTCGGAAATGAGCAGTTCTTC. The entire variable domain, with the rest obtained from reference TRBV28 and TRBJ2-1, is as follows: DVKVTQSSRYLVKRTGEKVFLECVQDMDHENMFWYRQDPGLGLRLIYFSYDVKMKEKGDIPEGYSVSREKKERFSLILESASTNQTSMYLCASSLFGNEQFFGPGTRLTVL.

This clonotype showed up many times. The chain recombines TRBV7-2 with TRBJ1-1; D is unclear. CDR1 is SGHTA and CDR2 is FQGNSA in the germline V gene. Trimming removed 5 bases from V and 1 base from J, with 8 bases in between. This CDR3 is built from 13 residues. CDR3 protein: CASSRQPNTEAFF. The CDR3 DNA reads TGTGCCAGCAGCCGACAACCGAACACTGAAGCTTTCTTT.

This clonotype was counted many times. This chain joins TRBV18 and TRBJ2-7; D may correspond to TRBD1 or TRBD2 (5 bases each). V lost 6 bases, J lost 2 bases, and 14 bases lay in between. The CDR3 runs to 14 residues. Germline loops: CDR1 KGHSH, CDR2 LQKENI. CDR3 amino acids: CASSRGTDAYEQYF. The DNA of the CDR3 is TGTGCCAGCTCCAGAGGGACGGATGCCTACGAGCAGTACTTC.

In its sample, this clonotype was seen many times. The chain has TRBV28 and TRBJ1-1; no clear D gene. The CDR3 consists of 17 residues. Trimming stripped 7 bases from V and 1 base from J, with 22 bases between. The germline CDR1 and CDR2 sequences are MDHEN and SYDVKM. The CDR3 loop reads CASNLDISHRANTEAFF. In nucleotides, the CDR3 is TGTGCCAGCAACTTAGATATATCCCACCGGGCGAACACTGAAGCTTTCTTT.

This clonotype was counted at least ten times. CDR3 amino acids: CASGLVPIYTNQETQYF. CDR3 sequence (DNA): TGTGCTAGTGGTTTGGTGCCCATATACACCAACCAAGAGACCCAGTACTTC. The chain uses TRBV12-5 and TRBJ2-5, with D hard to call. Deletions cut 0 bases from V and 0 bases from J, with 14 bases between. Germline V CDR1 and CDR2: LGHNT, FRNRAP. The CDR3 is 17 amino acids.

This clonotype was observed a few times. The rearrangement uses TRBV7-8 and TRBJ1-3, with 12 bases lining up with TRBD1. Germline loops: CDR1 SGHVS, CDR2 FQNEAQ. The trim removed 0 bases at V and 3 bases at J, leaving 9 bases unmatched. This CDR3 contains 19 residues. The CDR3 nucleotides are TGTGCCAGCAGCTTAGCTAGGGACAGGGGGCCGTGGAGTGGAAACACCATATATTTT. Protein: CASSLARDRGPWSGNTIYF.

The genes are TRBV28 and TRBJ1-1; D not certain. The germline V gene encodes CDR1 MDHEN and CDR2 SYDVKM. Trimming took off 6 bases at V and 0 bases at J, with 14 bases between the two ends. The CDR3 extends over 15 amino acids. CDR3 residues: CASRPETVMNTEAFF. The CDR3, as DNA: TGTGCCAGCAGACCAGAGACCGTCATGAACACTGAAGCTTTCTTT.